The 7 T cell receptor beta chains below all came from one sample that was sequenced in a study of CD8+CD57+ T cells in acquired aplastic anemia. Profiling that covered TCR beta VDJ and CDR3 relied on genomic DNA as its template. TCRdb recomputed calls from the reads with MiXCR, one row per CDR3 protein. The sample includes about 190,000 distinct CDR3 sequences, under 70% seen only once; the top ten take 46%. Source material: sorted CD4+, CD8+, or CD8+CD57+ T cells (not recorded which) from PBMCs. All receptors derive from a human donor with severe aplastic anemia or a healthy control (not recorded which).

The table lists this clonotype with many counts. The chain carries TRBV29-1 and TRBJ2-1, with a tentative D call TRBD2 (6 bases). Trimming pared 4 bases from V and 0 bases from J, leaving 10 bases between. The CDR3 sequence is 14 residues long. Germline V gives CDR1 SQVTM, CDR2 ANQGSEA. The CDR3 is CSVGGVLSYNEQFF. The CDR3 DNA sequence: TGCAGCGTTGGCGGGGTGCTCTCCTACAATGAGCAGTTCTTC.

Points on this clonotype: One end of the junction is discordant with germline, which a read error may explain. The chain couples TRBV7-7 to TRBJ2-6; a weak D match, TRBD2 (5 bases). There are 16 residues in the CDR3. Germline CDR1 reads SSHAT; CDR2 reads FNYEAQ (reference sequence). The CDR3 nucleotides are TGTGCTAGCAGCTTAGCTCGGGGCTCTGGGGCCAACGTCCTGACTTTC. Translation: CASSLARGSGANVLTF.

J is TRBJ1-1 and V is TRBV14, with 7 bases fitting TRBD1. The trim removed 3 bases at V and 0 bases at J, leaving 4 bases unmatched. CDR3 length equals 15 residues. Germline-derived CDR1 and CDR2 are SGHDN and FVKESK. In nucleotides, the CDR3 is TGTGCCAGCAGCCAGGGACAGAACATGAACACTGAAGCTTTCTTT. As protein: CASSQGQNMNTEAFF.

This clonotype occurred a few times. This chain joins TRBV5-5 and TRBJ1-1; no clear D. V lost 0 bases to trimming and J lost 3 bases, with 9 bases between them. Germline V gene sequence: CDR1 SGHKS, CDR2 YYEKEE (reference sequence). CDR3 size: 14 residues. CDR3 coding DNA: TGTGCCAGCAGCTTGGAGGTCGGGGACACTGAAGCTTTCTTT. Translated: CASSLEVGDTEAFF. Full variable domain (missing parts from reference TRBV5-5 and TRBJ1-1): DAGVTQSPTHLIKTRGQQVTLRCSPISGHKSVSWYQQVLGQGPQFIFQYYEKEERGRGNFPDRFSARQFPNYSSELNVNALLLGDSALYLCASSLEVGDTEAFFGQGTRLTVV.

This clonotype was recorded a few times. A clone one base away is much larger, so this may be a read error. The chain joins TRBV6-5 to TRBJ2-1; tentatively, D is TRBD1 (7 bases). The germline V gene encodes CDR1 MNHEY and CDR2 SVGAGI. The CDR3 loop spans 15 amino acids. Trimming removed 6 bases from V and 5 bases from J, with 17 bases in between. The CDR3 DNA reads TGTGCCAGCAGCGCAGGGCAGGGGGGACACAATGAGCAGTTCTTC. It translates to CASSAGQGGHNEQFF.

The V call is TRBV24-1, the J call TRBJ2-5; D call uncertain. CDR3 length equals 11 residues. Germline values: CDR1 KGHDR, CDR2 SFDVKD. V was clipped by 5 bases and J by 5 bases, with 5 bases between them. The CDR3 region has the DNA TGTGCCACCAGTGCCAGGGAGACCCAGTACTTC. It encodes CATSARETQYF.

The V call is TRBV5-1, the J call TRBJ1-5; D possibly corresponds to TRBD1 (5 bases). Germline assignment: CDR1 SGHRS and CDR2 YFSETQ. V was pared by 4 bases and J by 7 bases, with 12 bases between. The CDR3 covers 13 residues. The CDR3 sequence is CASSKAGLQPQHF. Written as DNA, the CDR3 is TGCGCCAGCAGCAAAGCAGGGTTACAGCCCCAGCATTTT. The variable domain in full, with the rest retrieved from reference TRBV5-1 and TRBJ1-5, is KAGVTQTPRYLIKTRGQQVTLSCSPISGHRSVSWYQQTPGQGLQFLFEYFSETQRNKGNFPGRFSGRQFSNSRSEMNVSTLELGDSALYLCASSKAGLQPQHFGDGTRLSIL.